This entry features one T cell receptor (beta chain) sequence. The data are from a study of blood T cell repertoires in COVID-19. Study summary: The cDNA or gDNA used as material had been derived from T cells, B-cell-depleted T cells, or PBMCs.

The method was immunoSEQ multiplex PCR; TCRdb's version includes in-frame clones alone and lacks a portion of them. The sample lists approximately 140,000 clones, 84% occurring once. Looked up from germline, CDR1 is KGHSH and CDR2 is LQKENI. CDR3 length: 15 residues. Trimming took 5 bases from V and 0 from J; bases not matched to a gene: 7. The receptor was isolated from a woman aged 50 to 65 who had been exposed to COVID-19. Material for sequencing was PBMCs or T cells enriched from blood (not recorded which). The J gene is TRBJ2-7, the V gene TRBV18; 7 bases are a match to TRBD1. The CDR3: CASSGLRDSSYEQYF. CDR3 nucleotides: TGTGCCAGCTCAGGCCTAAGGGACAGCTCCTACGAGCAGTACTTC.